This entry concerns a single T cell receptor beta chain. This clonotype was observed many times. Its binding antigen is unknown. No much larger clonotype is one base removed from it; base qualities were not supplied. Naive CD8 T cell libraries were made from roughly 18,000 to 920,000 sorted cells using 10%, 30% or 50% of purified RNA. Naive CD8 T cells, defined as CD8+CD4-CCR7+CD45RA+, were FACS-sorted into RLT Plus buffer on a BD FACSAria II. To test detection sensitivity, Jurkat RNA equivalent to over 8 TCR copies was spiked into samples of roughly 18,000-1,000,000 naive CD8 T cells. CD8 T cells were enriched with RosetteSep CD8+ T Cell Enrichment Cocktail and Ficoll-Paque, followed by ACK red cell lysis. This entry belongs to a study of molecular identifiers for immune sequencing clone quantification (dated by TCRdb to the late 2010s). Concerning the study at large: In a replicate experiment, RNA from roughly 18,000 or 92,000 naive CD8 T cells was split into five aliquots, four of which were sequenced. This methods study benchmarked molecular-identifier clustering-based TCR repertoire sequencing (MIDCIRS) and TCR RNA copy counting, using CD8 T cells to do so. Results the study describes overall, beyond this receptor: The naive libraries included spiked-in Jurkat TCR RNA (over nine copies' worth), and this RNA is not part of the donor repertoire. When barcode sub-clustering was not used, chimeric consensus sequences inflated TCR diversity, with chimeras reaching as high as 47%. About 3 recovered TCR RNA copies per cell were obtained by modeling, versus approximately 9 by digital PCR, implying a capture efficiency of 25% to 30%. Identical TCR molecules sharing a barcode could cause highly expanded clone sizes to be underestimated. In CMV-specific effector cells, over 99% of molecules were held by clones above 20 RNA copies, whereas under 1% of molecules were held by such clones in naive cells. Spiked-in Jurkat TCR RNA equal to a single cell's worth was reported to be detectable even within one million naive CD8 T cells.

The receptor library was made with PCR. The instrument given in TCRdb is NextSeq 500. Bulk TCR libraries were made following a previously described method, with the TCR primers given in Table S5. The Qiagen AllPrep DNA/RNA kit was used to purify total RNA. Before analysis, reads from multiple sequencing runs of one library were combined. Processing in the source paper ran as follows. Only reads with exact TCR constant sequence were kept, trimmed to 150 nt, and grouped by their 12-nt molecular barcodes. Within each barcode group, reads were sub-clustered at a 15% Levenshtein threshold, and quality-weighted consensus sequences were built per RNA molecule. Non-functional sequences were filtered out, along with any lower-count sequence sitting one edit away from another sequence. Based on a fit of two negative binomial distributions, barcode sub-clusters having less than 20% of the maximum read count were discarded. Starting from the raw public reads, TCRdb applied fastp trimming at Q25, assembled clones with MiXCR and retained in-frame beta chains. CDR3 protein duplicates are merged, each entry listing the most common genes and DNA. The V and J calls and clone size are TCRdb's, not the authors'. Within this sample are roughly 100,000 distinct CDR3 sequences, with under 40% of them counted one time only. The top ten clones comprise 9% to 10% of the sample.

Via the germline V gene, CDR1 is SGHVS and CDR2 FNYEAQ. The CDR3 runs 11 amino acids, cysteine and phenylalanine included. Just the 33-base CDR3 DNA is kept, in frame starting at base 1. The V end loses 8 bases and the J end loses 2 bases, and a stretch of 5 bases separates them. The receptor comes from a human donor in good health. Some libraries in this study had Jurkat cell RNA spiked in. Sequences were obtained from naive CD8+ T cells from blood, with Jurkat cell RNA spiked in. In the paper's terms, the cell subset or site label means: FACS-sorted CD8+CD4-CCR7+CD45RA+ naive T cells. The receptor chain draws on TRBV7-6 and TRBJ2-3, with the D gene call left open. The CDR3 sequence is CASGYTDTQYF. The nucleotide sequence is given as TGTGCCAGCGGCTACACAGATACGCAGTATTTT.